This T cell receptor beta chain originates from a study of read filtering for tumor transcriptome and immune sequencing (dated by TCRdb to about 2020). Regarding the study in general: The cohort was composed of approximately 17 male and over 13 female patients, with a mean age of approximately 62 years and an age range of about 40 to 90. Under revised international staging, about eight patients fell into R-ISS I, 15 or so into R-ISS II and 6 or 7 into R-ISS III. After DNase treatment, whole-transcriptome libraries were prepared with the TruSeq RNA Access Library Prep Kit. Per sample, about 4.05 to 10.27 million TCR-region mapped reads were obtained with IR-seq, compared with only roughly 85 to 1273 with RNA-seq. Using the same bone marrow samples, the study compared TCR repertoires obtained by targeted immune repertoire sequencing with those obtained by bulk whole-transcriptome sequencing. One main goal was a read-filtering strategy for immune repertoire data, in particular deciding whether clonotypes backed by only one read should be removed.

Every patient had bone marrow sampled at the time of active disease. Ficoll-Hypaque density gradient centrifugation was used to isolate the bone marrow mononuclear cells. Myeloma plasma cells were removed and CD138-negative cells were collected by negative selection after labeling with CD138 magnetic microbeads on a MACS separator. Purity of the isolated cells was checked by flow cytometry on an Attune NxT using CD138 antibodies. TRIzol reagent was used to extract total RNA, and a NanoDrop spectrophotometer was used to quantify the extracted RNA. Paired RNA-seq and IR-seq were performed on the CD138-negative bone marrow sample of each patient. This clonotype was recorded at least ten times. Its target antigen remains unknown. Base qualities are missing; no much larger clone stands one base away. Trimming accounts for 5 bases at V and 4 bases at J, while the number of junction bases matched to no gene is 6. The germline V gene (reference sequence) supplies CDR1 MNHEY and CDR2 SMNVEV. Counted from cysteine to phenylalanine, this CDR3 has 14 amino acids. The only DNA kept is the CDR3, 42 bases in frame from the first base.

TCR libraries were constructed from roughly 380 ng RNA using the Immunoverse kit, and molecular barcoded adaptors covering alpha/delta and beta/gamma chains were employed. TCR library preparation was performed with the same RNA that was used for transcriptome sequencing. Sequencing of TCR libraries was carried out on an Illumina HiSeq 4000 with 2 x 150 cycles. Concerning the study's data processing: Using MiXCR, which included quality filtering and error correction, TCR reads were aligned to human V, D, J and C references and then assembled into CDR3 clonotypes. The tcR package in R was used for analysis of clonotype counts and gene usage diversity. For inspection of raw mapping reads, RNA-seq reads were mapped by STAR aligner version 2.5.3a onto GRCh37 of the human genome. To test the effect of sequencing depth on detected clonotypes, IR-seq fastq files were randomly downsampled using Seqtk 1.3. The public reads were reanalyzed by TCRdb: fastp trimming at Q25, MiXCR alignment, in-frame beta chains only. Records with the same CDR3 protein are collapsed into one entry carrying the most frequent genes and DNA. The V and J calls here are based on TCRdb, not the publication. The sample has 60,000 to 80,000 distinct CDR3 sequences on record, approximately 14% of them singletons. The ten most abundant clones make up 45% to 50% of the sample.

Study-wide findings and limitations: In IR-seq, single-read clonotypes were roughly four fifths of clonotypes but 3% to 4% of total reads; in RNA-seq they were roughly 72% of clonotypes and more than 40% of reads. Compared with RNA-seq, IR-seq captured clonotypes at much greater depth and more reliably, and a smaller IR-seq throughput was enough to identify most of the shared clonotypes. The sorted CD138-negative fraction was a mixed bone marrow immune population, not purified T cells. Removing single-read clonotypes increased the correlation between IR-seq and RNA-seq shared clonotype proportions.

The clonotype originates from a donor at least 40 years old with multiple myeloma. The sequenced material came from a population of CD138-negative cells sorted from bone marrow. This specimen's cell subset or site label, interpreted: bone marrow mononuclear cells depleted of CD138+ plasma/myeloma cells by negative magnetic selection. The V and J segments used are TRBV27 and TRBJ2-3, and 7 junction bases match TRBD2. The CDR3 protein sequence reads: CASSVGTTPDTQYF. Here is the DNA: TGTGCCAGCAGTGTCGGGACTACCCCAGATACGCAGTATTTT.